The sequence of this T cell receptor beta chain was determined in a study of regulatory T cells in long-lasting Graves disease (dated by TCRdb to the early 2020s). Study-wide context: In the newly diagnosed Graves' disease group, patients had been taking antithyroid drugs for less than 3 months. TCR sequencing covered 13 persistent and 20 or so newly diagnosed Graves' disease patients, around 35 samples in total. This study used TCR sequencing and RNA sequencing of peripheral blood to compare persistent Graves' disease patients against newly diagnosed Graves' disease patients. The study was conducted in China and was registered as a clinical trial. General findings and caveats noted by the study authors: Only peripheral blood was studied, because thyroid tissue, the primary lesion, was inaccessible. Compared with newly diagnosed patients, persistent Graves' disease patients had lower TCR Shannon entropy and fewer highly expanded clones, which suggests clonal expansion. Sequencing and analysis were restricted to the TCR beta chain. Preferential use of TRBV28, TRBJ1-2 and TRBJ2-5 was observed in persistent disease, whereas TRBV20-1 and TRBJ2-1 were favored in newly diagnosed disease. The authors acknowledged the small sample size as a limitation that may reduce accuracy. Persistent patients shared more public clonotypes among themselves (around 2,500) than newly diagnosed patients did (over 900).

The germline ends are 9 bases apart after V is trimmed by 8 bases and J by 2 bases. Including cysteine and phenylalanine, the CDR3 has 12 amino acids. Only CDR3 DNA is held: 36 bases, read in frame from base 1. CDR1 and CDR2 (MDHEN, SYDVKM) derive from the germline V gene. This clonotype was observed at least ten times. Its specific antigen is unknown. One base away there is no much larger clone; base qualities are not given. The library was produced with multiplex PCR. TCRdb names Illumina HiSeq 4000 as the instrument used. iRepertoire HTBI primers and Arm-PCR amplification of CDR3 regions were used to construct TCR beta libraries. Gel purification was performed on PCR products prior to sequencing. As for how the authors treated the data: Across samples, 62 TRBV and 13 to 15 TRBJ segments were identified and used for gene usage analysis of CDR3 amino acid clonotypes. COPE and FqMerger were used to merge the filtered high-quality paired reads into contigs. Contigs were aligned with BLAST to IMGT TRBV, TRBD and TRBJ reference genes, and CDR3 was defined per IMGT. Highly expanded clones were defined as clonotypes with a frequency above 0.1%. Shannon entropy was used to measure repertoire diversity, and the Gini coefficient was used to measure V-J evenness. A clonotype was considered public if more than one individual shared it. TCRdb applied fastp at Q25 and MiXCR to the public reads, then kept only in-frame beta chains. For every CDR3 protein sequence, its rows merge into one entry that carries the most common genes and DNA. TCRdb's processing, not the study's, gives the V and J calls here. The sample yields 450,000 to 600,000 distinct CDR3 sequences; around an eighth were counted once. The ten most abundant clones make up roughly a tenth of the sample.

The intended sense of this specimen's time point label: newly diagnosed GD, antithyroid drugs for less than 3 months. RNA was extracted from PBMCs in TRIzol for both TCR sequencing and RNA sequencing. The diagnosis of Graves' disease was made according to American Thyroid Association guidelines. Patients for the study were recruited at an endocrinology department in Xi'an, China. From each patient, about 9 milliliters of peripheral blood was collected into an EDTA anticoagulant tube. Ficoll Paque Plus density gradient separation was used to isolate PBMCs, and no further T cell sorting was done. An Agilent 2100 Bioanalyzer and agarose gel were used to check RNA quality, while a NanoDrop 2000 measured RNA concentration. The data were also submitted as part of a second study, on T cells in Graves' hyperthyroidism and ophthalmopathy. According to the second study: Stable Graves' hyperthyroidism was defined as the absence of progression to ophthalmopathy over 18 months of follow-up. Hyperthyroidism patients were newly diagnosed, had a disease duration of under 2 months, and were aged 18 to 65 years. Any patient with an uncontrolled infection, another autoimmune disease, pregnancy or lactation was excluded. Clinical symptoms, serum thyroxine and TRAb, thyroid ultrasound, and orbital computed tomography formed the basis for the diagnoses. A first-round RT-PCR of the TCR CDR3 used the HTBI primer set with the Qiagen OneStep RT-PCR kit. Most expanded thyroid clonotypes (frequency above 0.001) were also detected in blood, a finding suggesting that blood repertoires may reflect thyroid immune responses. In cross-validation, a model built on a 13 V-J signature told ophthalmopathy apart from stable hyperthyroidism with just under 90% sensitivity and 81% to 82% specificity, and in testing the same model reached 80%/75%. In validation, progression to ophthalmopathy was predicted by the model with roughly 71% sensitivity and under 85% specificity, a median of roughly six months before onset. To identify distinguishing TCR V-J signatures, a discovery cohort of 100 or so patients was used, comprising 43 with Graves' ophthalmopathy and around 57 with stable Graves' hyperthyroidism. Prospective prediction of ophthalmopathy was tested in an independent validation cohort of 18 to 20 hyperthyroidism patients and some 17 patients who later progressed to ophthalmopathy. For training and testing, the 100 or so patients in the discovery cohort were randomly divided in a 7:3 ratio. In roughly six Graves' hyperthyroidism patients, the study also compared T-cell repertoires from thyroid tissue with T-cell repertoires from blood. Once sampling was done, hyperthyroidism patients were given methimazole at a starting dose of 30 mg daily, whereas ophthalmopathy patients were given high-dose intravenous methylprednisolone. The libraries were constructed in a second round of multiplex PCR and then size-selected and purified. Paired-end sequencing of the libraries was performed with 100 bp reads on an Illumina HiSeq2000. SOAPnuke was used to process the raw data, removing reads that contained adapters or uncalled bases, had a mean Phred below 15, or lacked an exact match to the constant primer or identifier. COPE v1.2.5 was used to merge the high-quality paired reads, and each unique nucleotide sequence was defined as a clonotype. Clonotypes were aligned to IMGT TRBV, TRBD and TRBJ reference segments using MiTCR v1.1. The analysis was restricted to V-J combinations with a frequency above 0.0001, which together covered 99% to 99.2% of the repertoires. A TCS score was defined as the ratio of F50 (clonal expansion) to E x V (chaos), with BLOSUM62-based TCRdist applied between CDR3 peptides within each V-J. Welch's t-statistics and random forest reduced roughly 500 V-J features to roughly 13, which were used in a naive Bayes classifier (R e1071). No statistical method was used to set the sample size in advance, and investigators knew the group allocation. TCR Vbeta CDR3 sequencing of some 140 peripheral blood samples (over 40 ophthalmopathy, some 75 hyperthyroidism and around 17 progressor patients) is reported in the paper.

Here the sequenced sample was peripheral blood mononuclear cells (PBMCs), taken at new diagnosis, from a patient treated with antithyroid drugs. This clonotype was sampled from a man under 40 with Graves disease. Donor details come from another sample of the same person, matched by shared clones. The chain links TRBV28 with TRBJ1-2, with an unclear D gene assignment. The DNA sequence is as follows: TGTGCCAGCCTGGACGGGAACTATGGCTACACCTTC. It encodes CASLDGNYGYTF.